This TCR beta chain was found in a study of blood T cell repertoires in COVID-19. Study-wide context: T cells, B-cell-depleted T cells, or PBMCs supplied cDNA or gDNA.

This clone was detected once. The table came from immunoSEQ multiplex PCR; TCRdb's copy has only in-frame clones and leaves some out. Of hundreds of thousands of clones in the sample, less than 90% are singletons; the top ten hold about 3%. CDR3 length equals 12 residues. V dropped 0 bases and J dropped 6 bases, with 9 bases sitting between them. The germline V gene has CDR1 GTSNPN and CDR2 SVGIG (reference sequence). The sequenced sample consisted of PBMCs or T cells enriched from blood (not recorded which). This clonotype was sampled from a woman aged 50 to 60 who had recovered from COVID-19. The chain carries TRBV30 and TRBJ2-7, with D unclear. CDR3 protein: CAWSVQPLEQYF. The CDR3 coding sequence is TGTGCCTGGAGTGTACAACCTCTCGAGCAGTACTTC. Drawing the rest from reference TRBV30 and TRBJ2-7, the complete variable domain is SQTIHQWPATLVQPVGSPLSLECTVEGTSNPNLYWYRQAAGRGLQLLFYSVGIGQISSEVPQNLSASRPQDRQFILSSKKLLLSDSGFYLCAWSVQPLEQYFGPGTRLTVT.